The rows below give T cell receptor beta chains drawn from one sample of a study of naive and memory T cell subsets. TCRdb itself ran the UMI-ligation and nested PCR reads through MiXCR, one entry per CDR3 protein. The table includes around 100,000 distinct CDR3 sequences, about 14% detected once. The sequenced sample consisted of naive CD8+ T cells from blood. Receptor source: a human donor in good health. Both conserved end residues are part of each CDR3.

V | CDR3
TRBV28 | CASSFALAGMDEQFF
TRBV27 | CASSPYRGRNNEQFF
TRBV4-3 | CASSQHRTENYGYTF
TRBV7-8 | CASSLSTAGGLETQYF
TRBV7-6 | CASSPRWRGNTGELFF
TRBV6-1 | CASSEGGHYGYTF
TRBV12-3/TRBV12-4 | CASNWAGVDEQFF
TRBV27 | CASWTWGVGTQYF
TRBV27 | CASSPLGPYNEQFF
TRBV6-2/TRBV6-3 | CASSWAGFQETQYF
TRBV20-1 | CSACDRVDGTEAFF
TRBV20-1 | CSAAAGGSSYEQYF
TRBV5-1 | CASGWGDEQYF
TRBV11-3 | CASSPYRANTGELFF
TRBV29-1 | CSVPGPDTQYF
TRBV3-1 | CASATDSSRGNIQYF
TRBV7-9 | CASSYPPGDHNYGYTF
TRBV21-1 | CASSRLTGLGIAKNIQYF
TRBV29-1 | CSVGLNTEAFF
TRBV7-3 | CASSLTGTHTEAFF
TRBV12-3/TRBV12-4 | CASSLGGNADTQYF
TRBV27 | CASIGDRPLGTGELFF
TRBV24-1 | CATRRGPTNTEAFF
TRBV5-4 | CASSFGFGTGTNEQYF
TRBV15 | CATSRGAPSGGRGEAFF
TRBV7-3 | CASSFETSGTDTQYF
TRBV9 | CAVSGTANTGELFF
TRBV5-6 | CASSRGRSGANVLTF
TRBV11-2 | CASSLWRGTYEQYF
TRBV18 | CASSPEGDRVNEQFF
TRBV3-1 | CASSQGGPRSYNSPLHF
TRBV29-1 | CSVESFGVSNTGELFF
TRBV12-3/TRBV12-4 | CASNGDSYGYTF
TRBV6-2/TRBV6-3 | CASSYSSIGQANTEAFF
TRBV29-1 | CSVPGTLGTEAFF
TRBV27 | CASSLQEYNEQFF
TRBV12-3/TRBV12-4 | CASSPNEEYEQFF
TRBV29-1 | CSVLPRDSYEQYF
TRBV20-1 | CSAREGEGSTDTQYF
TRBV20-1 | CSASTGVNMNTEAFF
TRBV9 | CASSPLAANYNEQFF
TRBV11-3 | CASSLSLATGWDEAFF
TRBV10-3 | CAISESTGDAGELFF
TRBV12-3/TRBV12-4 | CASSSSAIEAFF
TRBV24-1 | CATSDFTGRHQNEQFF
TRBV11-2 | CASSSGGGGQYQETQYF
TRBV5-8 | CASSFLQGSNQPQHF
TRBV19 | CASTQGRRGLGNEQFF
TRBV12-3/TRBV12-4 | CASSPDRDANYGYTF
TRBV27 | CASSPRAGGNSPLHF
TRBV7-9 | CASSSGGQPYQETQYF